The 19 T cell receptor beta chains given below trace back to one sample, sequenced in a study of blood T cell repertoires in COVID-19. TCRdb's copy holds only in-frame clones and misses some; the assay was immunoSEQ multiplex PCR. The sample contains approximately 210,000 clones, approximately 91% of which appear only once. What was sequenced was peripheral blood. The receptors originated from a man in his forties with acute or convalescent COVID-19.

V gene TRBV27 combines with J gene TRBJ1-3; TRBD1 matches at 11 bases. CDR3 size: 19 residues. J was trimmed by 0 bases and V by 5 bases; bases with no gene match: 12. CDR1 and CDR2 (germline): MNHEY, SMNVEV (reference sequence). Here the CDR3 reads CASSPNFVDRGLSGNTIYF. The CDR3 bases are TGTGCCAGCAGTCCCAATTTTGTGGACAGGGGGCTCTCTGGAAACACCATATATTTT.

The V call is TRBV18, the J call TRBJ2-3; TRBD2 agrees at 7 bases. CDR3 size: 15 residues. CDR1 and CDR2 (germline): KGHSH, LQKENI. With 6 bases clipped from V and 2 bases from J, the junction kept 8 bases outside the gene matches. The chain's CDR3 is CASSHSSGDTDTQYF. Here the CDR3 DNA reads TGTGCCAGCTCCCACTCCAGCGGGGACACAGATACGCAGTATTTT.

This chain uses TRBV29-1 with TRBJ2-7; TRBD2 matches 8 bases. The junction had 7 bases not matched to a gene; V was cut back by 7 bases and J by 2 bases. From germline, CDR1 is SQVTM and CDR2 ANQGSEA. There are 13 residues in the CDR3. DNA of the CDR3: TGCAGCGCCACGACTAGCGCTCCCTACGAGCAGTACTTC. Amino acid sequence: CSATTSAPYEQYF.

The CDR3, as DNA: TGTGCCAGCAGTGAGGGAGGGGTAACAGATACGCAGTATTTT. Protein: CASSEGGVTDTQYF. This sequence joins TRBV6-6 and TRBJ2-3, with 7 nucleotides matching TRBD2. This CDR3 contains 14 residues. The germline V gene encodes CDR1 MNHNY and CDR2 SVGAGI (reference sequence). Trimming removed 5 bases from V and 3 bases from J; junction bases left unmatched: 5.

For the CDR3, the DNA is TGTGCCAGCAGTTTTCGGGGACAGGGGAATCAGCCCCAGCATTTT. This gives the protein CASSFRGQGNQPQHF. This chain joins TRBV27 and TRBJ1-5, with 10 bases identical to TRBD1. The CDR3 spans 15 residues. CDR1 MNHEY and CDR2 SMNVEV come from the germline V gene (reference sequence). The J segment lost 4 bases and the V segment lost 3 bases, leaving 3 bases of the junction unmatched.

The genes are TRBV5-1 and TRBJ2-1; 9 bases align to TRBD1. The CDR3 is 15 amino acids. The germline V gene encodes CDR1 SGHRS and CDR2 YFSETQ. J lost 7 bases, V lost 5 bases, and 10 bases had no gene match. The CDR3 reads CASRRTGGDSNEQFF. The CDR3 DNA is TGCGCCAGCAGACGTACAGGGGGCGATTCTAATGAGCAGTTCTTC.

The chain has TRBV28 and TRBJ2-1; 12 bases fit TRBD1. This CDR3 has 15 residues. From germline, CDR1 is MDHEN and CDR2 SYDVKM. V lost 8 bases and J lost 7; bases outside the gene matches: 9. CDR3 in DNA: TGTGCCAGCGGCCAGGGACAGGGGGCGCGGAATGAGCAGTTCTTC. This codes for CASGQGQGARNEQFF.

The chain combines TRBV6-6 with TRBJ2-1, with 10 bases fitting TRBD2. The CDR3 runs to 16 residues. V gave up 1 base and J gave up 6 bases; unmatched junction bases: 6. Germline CDR1 MNHNY, CDR2 SVGAGI (reference sequence). CDR3 coding DNA: TGTGCCAGCAGTTACTTAAAGCGGGGGGGCCCCAATGAGCAGTTCTTC. It specifies CASSYLKRGGPNEQFF.

The chain carries TRBV12-3 or TRBV12-4 and TRBJ1-3; TRBD1 might be the D (5 bases). This CDR3 contains 13 residues. Trimming removed 10 bases at V and 4 bases at J, with 14 bases between. The CDR3 bases are TGTGCCACCCTCGGGGGTTCGGGAAACACCATATATTTT. The encoded protein is CATLGGSGNTIYF.

The V call is TRBV5-1, the J call TRBJ2-2; no firm D call. Trimming took off 3 bases at V and 2 bases at J, with 14 bases between the two ends. Germline V gene lookup returns CDR1 SGHRS and CDR2 YFSETQ. The CDR3 has 16 amino acids. CDR3 bases: TGCGCCAGCAGCTACGGGTCCTCCCCAAACACCGGGGAGCTGTTTTTT. Its translation: CASSYGSSPNTGELFF. Full variable domain (rest looked up from reference TRBV5-1 and TRBJ2-2): KAGVTQTPRYLIKTRGQQVTLSCSPISGHRSVSWYQQTPGQGLQFLFEYFSETQRNKGNFPGRFSGRQFSNSRSEMNVSTLELGDSALYLCASSYGSSPNTGELFFGEGSRLTVL.

The chain joins TRBV3-1 (or the pseudogene TRBV3-2) to TRBJ2-1, with 13 nucleotides matching TRBD2. The CDR3 is made up of 15 amino acids. Trimming took 4 bases from V and 9 from J; bases not matched to a gene: 6. Germline V gene lookup returns CDR1 LGHDT and CDR2 YNNKEL (reference sequence). The CDR3: CASSLRGLAGSEQFF. The CDR3 DNA is TGTGCCAGCAGCCTGCGGGGACTAGCGGGGAGTGAGCAGTTCTTC.

The CDR3 coding sequence is TGTGCCAGCTTGGACAGTCTTAACTATGGCTACACCTTC. Residues: CASLDSLNYGYTF. The chain is built from TRBV21-1 and TRBJ1-2; the table's D call of TRBD1 was not tested on the DNA. TRBV21-1 has pseudogene status. The CDR3 totals 13 residues.

V is TRBV11-3 and J is TRBJ2-1; D not certain. Germline CDR1 and CDR2: SGHNT and YENEEA. Between the trimmed V and J ends, which lost 5 bases and 8 bases, there was a span of 4 bases. The CDR3 consists of 10 residues. The CDR3 region is CASSPDEQFF. CDR3 DNA sequence: TGTGCCAGCAGCCCGGATGAGCAGTTCTTC.

V is TRBV5-1 and J is TRBJ2-3; 9 nucleotides agree with TRBD1. J gave up 1 base and V 0 bases, and 3 bases lay outside the gene matches. In germline, CDR1 is SGHRS, CDR2 YFSETQ. The CDR3 runs 16 residues. CDR3 in amino acids: CASSLARQGGTDTQYF. For the CDR3, the DNA is TGCGCCAGCAGCTTGGCTAGACAGGGGGGCACAGATACGCAGTATTTT.

The rearrangement uses TRBV6-2 or TRBV6-3 and TRBJ2-1; 7 nucleotides align to TRBD2. CDR3 length equals 17 residues. After removal of 0 bases from V and 4 bases from J, the junction contained 9 bases not matched to a gene. The germline V gene has CDR1 MNHEY and CDR2 SVGEGT. In DNA form, the CDR3 reads TGTGCCAGCAGTTACTCGCCGGGCGGGGGAATTTACAATGAGCAGTTCTTC. It codes for CASSYSPGGGIYNEQFF.

The gene calls are TRBV4-1 and TRBJ2-7; 11 bases agree with TRBD2. Looked up from germline, CDR1 is MGHRA and CDR2 is YSYEKL. Germline trimming cut 2 bases from V and 7 bases from J; bases unmatched to any gene: 10. The CDR3 runs to 16 residues. The CDR3 is CASSQSLAGGPEEQYF. CDR3 nucleotide sequence: TGCGCCAGCAGCCAAAGTCTAGCGGGGGGCCCCGAGGAGCAGTACTTC.

The genes are TRBV4-1 and TRBJ1-5; 7 bases agree with TRBD1. From germline, CDR1 is MGHRA and CDR2 YSYEKL. The CDR3 loop spans 15 amino acids. V lost 4 bases, J lost 4 bases, and 7 bases stayed unmatched. CDR3 coding DNA: TGCGCCAGCAGCCCCAGGGGGGTGGAAAATCAGCCCCAGCATTTT. Translating it yields CASSPRGVENQPQHF.

The chain has TRBV12-3 or TRBV12-4 and TRBJ1-2; 8 nucleotides agree with TRBD1. V lost 3 bases, J lost 7 bases, and 4 bases stayed unmatched. This CDR3 has 13 residues. In DNA form, the CDR3 reads TGTGCCAGCAGTTTGCAGGGGGCTGGTGGCTACACCTTC. This encodes CASSLQGAGGYTF.

The gene calls are TRBV2 and TRBJ1-2; 7 positions agree with TRBD1. Trimming cost V 5 bases and J 0 bases; bases outside gene matches: 3. Germline lookup yields CDR1 SNHLY and CDR2 FYNNEI. The CDR3 runs to 14 residues. CDR3 sequence (DNA): TGTGCCAGCAGTACCCAGGGGGCTAACTATGGCTACACCTTC. Its protein is CASSTQGANYGYTF.